This T cell receptor beta chain comes out of a study of CD8 T cells in ankylosing spondylitis. Overall study findings and caveats: Reportedly, significant enrichment of disease-linked clones occurred in matched ankylosing spondylitis synovial fluid. For ankylosing spondylitis blood, a TCR beta motif of about eight highly homologous variants appeared characteristic.

There are 18 residues in the CDR3. CDR1 ENHRY and CDR2 SYGVKD come from the germline V gene. V dropped 4 bases and J dropped 3 bases, with 23 bases sitting between them. A quantitative 5'-RACE method, one with molecular barcodes, was used to make TCR beta libraries. MiXCR, run by TCRdb on the 5' RACE reads, gives a single entry per CDR3 protein. The table includes roughly 150,000 distinct CDR3 sequences, approximately 9% detected once. This clonotype was seen repeatedly, ten times or more. Antigen unknown. The receptor was derived from a female donor with ankylosing spondylitis or in good health (not recorded which). Source material: blood, either unsorted or a sorted T cell fraction (not recorded which). The chain uses TRBV10-3 and TRBJ2-3; D tentatively reads TRBD1 or TRBD2 (5 bases each). CDR3 loop: CAISVNGTGGKGTDTQYF. DNA for the CDR3: TGTGCCATCAGTGTGAACGGGACGGGTGGAAAGGGAACAGATACGCAGTATTTT.